The sequence of this TCR beta chain was determined in a study of T-cell memory formation after mild COVID-19. Study-wide background: Clusters were largely donor specific.

The CDR3 extends over 15 amino acids. The germline V gene encodes CDR1 SGHTA and CDR2 FQGNSA. The ends were cut back, 4 bases at V and 3 bases at J, with 13 bases in the middle. Overall study findings and caveats: The finding that pre-infection memory included some responding clones suggested that cross-reactive memory joined. CD8+ contracting clones occupied EMRA, while CD4+ ones occupied mainly CM and EM.

This clonotype was seen repeatedly, ten times or more. Its cognate antigen is unknown. TCRdb reprocessed the 5' RACE reads with MiXCR, giving one entry per CDR3 protein. Here the sample spans roughly 130,000 distinct CDR3 sequences, around 15% being singletons. V and J are TRBV7-2 and TRBJ1-3; tentative D call: TRBD1 (6 bases). The sequenced sample consisted of PBMCs or a T cell subset sorted from them (not recorded which). The sequence came from a man between 18 and 35 years old who had mild COVID-19 (a few samples of this study predate the infection). Cell type and time point are not known. DNA of the CDR3: TGTGCCAGCAGCTCTTACGGGGGGCATGGAAACACCATATATTTT. Translated: CASSSYGGHGNTIYF. Drawing the rest from reference TRBV7-2 and TRBJ1-3, the complete variable domain is GAGVSQSPSNKVTEKGKDVELRCDPISGHTALYWYRQSLGQGLEFLIYFQGNSAPDKSGLPSDRFSAERTGGSVSTLTIQRTQQEDSAVYLCASSSYGGHGNTIYFGEGSWLTVV.